This section outlines one T cell receptor (beta chain) sequence together with its context. Its binding antigen is unknown. Base qualities are missing; no much larger clone stands one base away. The donors were included in the validation cohort of approximately 120 subjects, a group kept apart from the roughly 690-subject first cohort. From cysteine to phenylalanine, the CDR3 is 11 amino acids long. CDR3 DNA is the only sequence kept; it has 33 bases, read in frame from the first base. Via the germline V gene (reference sequence), CDR1 is DFQATT and CDR2 SNEGSKA. V is clipped by 4 bases and J by 8 bases, and the sequence between their germline boundaries is 8 bases long. The sample comes from a study of cytomegalovirus exposure and HLA in healthy donors (dated 2017 in TCRdb). About the investigation overall: According to a later analysis, one platform produced both the 100 to 150 validation repertoires and the roughly 660 repertoires of the first cohort. The aim of the study was to test whether cataloging public T cell receptors could identify signatures of past pathogen exposure. A separate validation cohort of about 110 different subjects was used in addition to the 666-subject first cohort. To predict cytomegalovirus infection status, the study brought together high-throughput TCR immunosequencing, statistical association of individual TCRs with disease status, and machine learning. Here is what the overall study found, with its caveats: In vitro tests confirmed that a few of the cytomegalovirus-associated TCR beta chains recognize cytomegalovirus antigens. A total of 150 or so TCR beta chains were listed by the study as associated with cytomegalovirus. Of the cluster scores, approximately 95% were above 0 in a later analysis, which found that TCRs clustered in the first cohort also tended to co-occur in the 120 validation repertoires. In both the original and validation cohorts, the classifier was reported to diagnose cytomegalovirus status with high specificity and sensitivity. It was suggested by the authors that the approach could potentially be generalized to other disease states and immunological phenotypes. The validation cohort had no HLA typing available for a later analysis, so co-occurrence within that cohort was assessed over all 130 or so repertoires. While some public TCRs were present in many individuals, most TCR sequences turned up only very rarely across donors.

Library prep was done by the immunoSEQ multiplex PCR assay. On the authors' methods: A statistical classification framework was developed to diagnose cytomegalovirus status using the catalog of TCR beta chain sequences. TCRdb re-hosts the immuneACCESS table, in-frame sequences only. Its copies lack some clones; in the studies checked, an unresolved V gene accounts for under half of them, and the cause for the rest is not known. The V and J calls and clone size were taken over from that table, and D and trimming were inferred from the DNA. A total of more than 70,000 clones appear in this sample, around 93% of them only once. The ten largest clones take up approximately 0.93% of the sample.

Sequencing input: PBMCs. The chain joins TRBV20-1 to TRBJ1-4; no D gene is confidently identified. This TCR was sampled from a woman younger than 35 in good health and CMV-seronegative. At the DNA level, the sequence is TGCAGTGCTACGGCGGGAGAAAAACTGTTTTTT. Its product reads: CSATAGEKLFF.